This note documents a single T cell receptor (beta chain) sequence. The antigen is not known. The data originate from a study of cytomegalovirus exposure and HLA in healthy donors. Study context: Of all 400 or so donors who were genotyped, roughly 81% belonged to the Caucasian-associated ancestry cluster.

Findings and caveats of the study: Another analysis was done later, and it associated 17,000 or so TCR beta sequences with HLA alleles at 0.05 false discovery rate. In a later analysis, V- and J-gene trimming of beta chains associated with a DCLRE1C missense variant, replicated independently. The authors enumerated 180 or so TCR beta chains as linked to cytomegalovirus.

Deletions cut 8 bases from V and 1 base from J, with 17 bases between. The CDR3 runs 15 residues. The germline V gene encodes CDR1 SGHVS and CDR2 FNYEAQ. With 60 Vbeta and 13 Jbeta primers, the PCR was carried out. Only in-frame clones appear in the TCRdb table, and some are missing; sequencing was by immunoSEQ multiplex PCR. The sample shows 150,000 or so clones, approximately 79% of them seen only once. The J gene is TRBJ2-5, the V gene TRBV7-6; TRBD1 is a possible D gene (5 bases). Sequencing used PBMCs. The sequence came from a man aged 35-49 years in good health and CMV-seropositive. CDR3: CASSLGRALQETQYF. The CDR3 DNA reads TGTGCCAGCTCCTTGGGCAGGGCACTCCAAGAGACCCAGTACTTC.